The 24 T cell receptor beta chains below come from one sample, sequenced in a study of radiation and T cells in renal cell carcinoma. Sequencing was performed with immunoSEQ multiplex PCR; in TCRdb, only in-frame clones are kept and a portion is missing. The sample holds roughly 150,000 clones, about 91% seen once. Noted time point: blood 2 weeks post-SBRT. Indicated treatment: 15 Gy SBRT to primary tumor, nephrectomy 4 weeks later. Here the sequenced sample was blood, taken from a patient whose treatment included radiotherapy and nephrectomy. The source of these receptors is a woman aged 45-59 years with renal cell carcinoma.

The chain uses TRBV6-5 and TRBJ2-7, with 8 bases that match TRBD2. V shed 2 bases, J shed 1 base, and the junction held 4 bases outside the gene matches. The length of the CDR3 is 15 residues. Germline V gene data show CDR1 as MNHEY and CDR2 as SVGAGI. Here the CDR3 reads CASSYGRGVSYEQYF. The CDR3 bases are TGTGCCAGCAGTTACGGGCGGGGGGTGTCCTACGAGCAGTACTTC.

The chain is built from TRBV2 and TRBJ2-3; the match to TRBD2 covers 10 bases. Trimming at V came to 2 bases and at J to 0 bases, leaving 17 bases not matched to a gene. From germline, CDR1 is SNHLY and CDR2 FYNNEI. The CDR3 contains 21 residues. This CDR3 is CASSESGPLAGAFPSTDTQYF. DNA of the CDR3: TGTGCCAGCAGTGAATCGGGCCCGCTAGCGGGGGCCTTTCCTAGCACAGATACGCAGTATTTT.

This sequence joins TRBV5-5 and TRBJ2-7; a possible D gene is TRBD1 (6 bases). Germline assignment: CDR1 SGHKS and CDR2 YYEKEE (reference sequence). Trimming pared 1 base from V and 0 bases from J, leaving 14 bases between. This CDR3 comprises 16 residues. CDR3 protein: CASSLTGTGSSYEQYF. In DNA, the CDR3 is TGTGCCAGCAGCTTGACAGGGACCGGTAGCTCCTACGAGCAGTACTTC.

The chain combines TRBV9 with TRBJ1-2; TRBD1 matches 10 bases. Germline V lookup: CDR1 SGDLS, CDR2 YYNGEE. The CDR3 has 15 residues. The V and J ends lost 3 bases and 8 bases, in that order; junction bases with no gene match: 10. Here the CDR3 reads CASSAGQGYSIGYTF. CDR3 nucleotides: TGTGCCAGCAGCGCGGGACAGGGGTATTCCATCGGCTACACCTTC.

This chain links TRBV18 with TRBJ2-7, with D possibly being TRBD2 (5 bases). The CDR3 covers 15 residues. In germline, CDR1 is KGHSH, CDR2 LQKENI. V gave up 6 bases and J gave up 4 bases, with 19 bases separating them. The CDR3 loop is CASSPSPGNVYEQYF. CDR3 in DNA: TGTGCCAGCTCCCCCTCTCCGGGGAACGTTTACGAGCAGTACTTC.

The CDR3 DNA sequence: TGCGCCAGCAGCCCCAAGTACCGCCGGGACGGTTATAATTCACCCCTCCACTTT. Amino acids: CASSPKYRRDGYNSPLHF. The chain carries TRBV4-1 and TRBJ1-6, with D tentatively TRBD1 (5 bases). CDR1 MGHRA and CDR2 YSYEKL come from the germline V gene. There are 18 residues in the CDR3. V was pared by 4 bases and J by 4 bases, with 20 bases between.

V and J are TRBV12-5 and TRBJ2-5, with 11 bases lining up with TRBD1. In germline, CDR1 is LGHNT, CDR2 FRNRAP. V lost 4 bases to trimming and J lost 3 bases; unmatched junction nucleotides: 7. This CDR3 comprises 16 residues. The CDR3 sequence: CASGSAGTGGKETQYF. The CDR3 nucleotides read TGTGCTAGTGGTTCGGCGGGGACAGGGGGGAAAGAGACCCAGTACTTC.

The chain recombines TRBV5-1 with TRBJ1-1; possible D gene TRBD1, 6 bases. The CDR3 is made up of 13 amino acids. V gave up 4 bases and J gave up 7 bases, with 14 bases separating them. The germline V gene encodes CDR1 SGHRS and CDR2 YFSETQ. The CDR3 reads CASSRTENFEAFF. Here the CDR3 DNA reads TGCGCCAGCAGCCGGACAGAGAATTTTGAAGCTTTCTTT.

The chain links TRBV7-9 to TRBJ2-1; TRBD2 matches 10 bases. Germline V gene lookup returns CDR1 SEHNR and CDR2 FQNEAQ (reference sequence). The V segment lost 1 base and the J segment 4 bases; nucleotides outside the gene matches: 4. This CDR3 is built from 16 residues. CDR3 coding DNA: TGTGCCAGCAGCTTAGAAGCGGGGGGGCCGTACAATGAGCAGTTCTTC. Translated: CASSLEAGGPYNEQFF.

This chain links TRBV5-1 with TRBJ2-7, with 7 bases fitting TRBD1. The V gene's germline CDR1 is SGHRS and CDR2 YFSETQ. V was clipped by 3 bases and J by 1 base; unmatched bases: 4. The CDR3 spans 14 residues. This CDR3 is CASSYGDRSYEQYF. DNA for the CDR3: TGCGCCAGCAGCTACGGGGACAGATCCTACGAGCAGTACTTC.

This rearrangement joins TRBV7-6 to TRBJ2-5, with a weak D call TRBD2 (5 bases). Germline loops: CDR1 SGHVS, CDR2 FNYEAQ. Trimming shortened V by 3 bases and J by 5 bases, and 19 bases separated the two germline ends. CDR3 length: 16 residues. CDR3 in amino acids: CASSFWLGSRGETQYF. As DNA, the CDR3 is TGTGCCAGCAGCTTCTGGTTGGGGAGTCGAGGGGAGACCCAGTACTTC.

The chain employs TRBV14 and TRBJ1-2, with a possible D match to TRBD1 (5 bases). The ends were cut back, 0 bases at V and 7 bases at J, with 15 bases in the middle. CDR3 length: 15 residues. Germline values: CDR1 SGHDN, CDR2 FVKESK. DNA of the CDR3: TGTGCCAGCAGCCAAGATCGATCAGGGAATAGTGGCTACACCTTC. As protein: CASSQDRSGNSGYTF.

The V and J genes are TRBV5-1 and TRBJ2-2; D may be TRBD2 (6 bases). The V end was cut by 4 bases, the J end by 2 bases, with 15 bases between. Germline CDR1 is SGHRS and CDR2 is YFSETQ. The CDR3 has 16 amino acids. CDR3 in DNA: TGCGCCAGCAGCGCCGCCCCCGGGACTAACACCGGGGAGCTGTTTTTT. This codes for CASSAAPGTNTGELFF.

This chain links TRBV6-1 with TRBJ1-2; the match to TRBD1 covers 8 bases. The CDR3 extends over 17 amino acids. V lost 4 bases and J lost 4; bases outside the gene matches: 14. Germline CDR1 is MNHNS and CDR2 is SASEGT. CDR3 bases: TGTGCCAGCAGTGGAGATTCGACAGGGGTTTTTGGCTATGGCTACACCTTC. Amino acid sequence: CASSGDSTGVFGYGYTF.

The chain employs TRBV7-2 and TRBJ2-2, with no clear D. V shed 3 bases and J shed 3 bases, with 8 bases lying between them. Germline CDR1 reads SGHTA; CDR2 reads FQGNSA. The CDR3 is 14 residues long. This CDR3 is CASSFFADTGELFF. The CDR3 DNA reads TGTGCCAGCAGCTTTTTTGCTGACACCGGGGAGCTGTTTTTT.

The CDR3 protein is CASSPAIGSEAFF. Here the CDR3 DNA reads TGTGCCAGCTCACCGGCGATCGGTTCCGAAGCTTTCTTT. The V call is TRBV18, the J call TRBJ1-1, with no clear D. Trimming left V 3 bases short and J 8 bases short, with 13 bases between. This CDR3 has 13 amino acids. The germline gives CDR1 KGHSH, CDR2 LQKENI.

The V gene is TRBV10-3, the J gene TRBJ2-7, with D possibly TRBD2 on 6 matching bases. V was cut by 4 bases and J by 0 bases, with 13 bases left in between. The CDR3 spans 15 residues. Germline V CDR1 and CDR2: ENHRY, SYGVKD. DNA for the CDR3: TGTGCCATCAGTGCCGCTGGCGGGGCCTCCTACGAGCAGTACTTC. Amino acid sequence: CAISAAGGASYEQYF.

V gene TRBV6-1 combines with J gene TRBJ2-3, with D perhaps matching TRBD1 or TRBD2 (6 bases each). The CDR3 runs 13 residues. The germline V and J ends were trimmed by 6 bases and 3 bases, with 10 bases remaining between them. Germline V lookup: CDR1 MNHNS, CDR2 SASEGT. The CDR3: CASRGGYTDTQYF. CDR3 coding DNA: TGTGCCAGCAGGGGGGGCTATACAGATACGCAGTATTTT.

The chain employs TRBV7-9 and TRBJ1-3; unclear D gene. CDR3 size: 13 residues. V was shortened by 0 bases and J by 7 bases, with 7 bases between the two germline ends. Germline V gene sequence: CDR1 SEHNR, CDR2 FQNEAQ (reference sequence). This CDR3 is CASSLAPGNTIYF. The CDR3 coding sequence is TGTGCCAGCAGCTTAGCCCCCGGGAACACCATATATTTT.

This clone came up once. The chain has TRBV15 and TRBJ2-4; 11 nucleotides align to TRBD1. Germline-derived CDR1 and CDR2 are LNHNV and YYDKDF (reference sequence). The V gene end was trimmed by 9 bases and the J gene end by 0 bases; junction bases not matched to a gene: 13. The CDR3 sequence is 18 residues long. CDR3: CATRPGQGVGLAKNIQYF. DNA for the CDR3: TGTGCCACGAGACCGGGACAGGGGGTCGGACTAGCCAAAAACATTCAGTACTTC. Based on the CDR3 plus reference TRBV15 and TRBJ2-4, the full variable domain is DAMVIQNPRYQVTQFGKPVTLSCSQTLNHNVMYWYQQKSSQAPKLLFHYYDKDFNNEADTPDNFQSRRPNTSFCFLDIRSPGLGDTAMYLCATRPGQGVGLAKNIQYFGAGTRLSVL.

This clone has just a few counts. Here the CDR3 reads CASRYGLGGYTGELFF. For the CDR3, the DNA is TGTGCCAGCCGCTACGGACTGGGGGGCTACACCGGGGAGCTGTTTTTT. The chain uses TRBV6-6 and TRBJ2-2; TRBD1 or TRBD2 may be the D gene (6 bases each). The CDR3 extends over 16 amino acids. Germline values: CDR1 MNHNY, CDR2 SVGAGI (reference sequence). V was clipped by 8 bases and J by 3 bases, with 19 bases between them.

The CDR3 bases are TGTGCCAGCAGCTTGGCTATGGCAGGCACTGAAGCTTTCTTT. Residues: CASSLAMAGTEAFF. The chain is built from TRBV5-8 and TRBJ1-1, with D unresolved. The CDR3 loop spans 14 amino acids. Germline V gene data show CDR1 as SGHTS and CDR2 as YDEGEE. V lost 0 bases to trimming and J lost 4 bases, with 10 bases between them.

The chain has TRBV18 and TRBJ1-1; 9 bases are a match to TRBD1. V was pared by 3 bases and J by 4 bases, with 3 bases of the junction left unmatched. This CDR3 comprises 14 residues. From germline, CDR1 is KGHSH and CDR2 LQKENI. For the CDR3, the DNA is TGTGCCAGCTCACCGACAGGGGGTCCCACTGAAGCTTTCTTT. Translated: CASSPTGGPTEAFF.

The CDR3 protein is CASNLPTGTYGYTF. The DNA for the CDR3 is TGTGCCAGCAATCTCCCGACAGGTACCTATGGCTACACCTTC. The rearrangement links TRBV6-1 to TRBJ1-2, with D maybe TRBD1 (6 bases). Looked up from germline, CDR1 is MNHNS and CDR2 is SASEGT. Trimming took off 7 bases at V and 4 bases at J, with 16 bases between the two ends. The CDR3 length is 14 residues.